The 9 T cell receptor beta chains below were found in one sample sequenced in a study of T-cell reconstitution after alpha-beta-depleted transplantation in children. The TCRbeta library was prepared with unique molecular identifiers. Using its own MiXCR run on the PCR reads, TCRdb lists one record per CDR3 protein. The sample lists 500,000 or so distinct CDR3 sequences, 32% occurring once. The material was PBMCs from the stem cell graft donor, obtained from the stem cell graft. The receptors originated from a human donor who donated a stem cell graft to a child with aplastic anemia.

The chain joins TRBV30 to TRBJ1-4, with D possibly being TRBD1 (5 bases). The germline V gene has CDR1 GTSNPN and CDR2 SVGIG (reference sequence). The CDR3 length is 12 residues. The germline V and J ends were trimmed by 1 base and 8 bases, with 8 bases remaining between them. CDR3 protein: CAWSGGREKLFF. The CDR3 DNA follows: TGTGCCTGGAGTGGGGGACGGGAAAAACTGTTTTTT.

The rearrangement joins TRBV5-5 to TRBJ1-1; D gene uncertain. Deletions cut 0 bases from V and 7 bases from J, with 7 bases between. The germline V gene has CDR1 SGHKS and CDR2 YYEKEE (reference sequence). The CDR3 loop spans 12 amino acids. The CDR3 protein is CASSLGEGEAFF. The CDR3 DNA reads as TGTGCCAGCAGCTTGGGGGAAGGTGAAGCTTTCTTT.

This chain links TRBV7-2 with TRBJ1-2; perhaps TRBD1 as D (5 bases). The germline V gene encodes CDR1 SGHTA and CDR2 FQGNSA. V lost 0 bases and J 0 bases, leaving 8 bases between the germline ends. The CDR3 loop spans 15 amino acids. The CDR3 reads CASSLALTANYGYTF. CDR3 nucleotides: TGTGCCAGCAGCTTAGCGCTGACAGCTAACTATGGCTACACCTTC.

The chain couples TRBV7-6 to TRBJ2-2, with 7 bases fitting TRBD1. CDR3 size: 15 residues. Looked up from germline, CDR1 is SGHVS and CDR2 is FNYEAQ. J lost 7 bases, V lost 0 bases, and 5 bases had no gene match. The CDR3 reads CASSLATGSGGELFF. The CDR3 bases are TGTGCCAGCAGCTTAGCGACAGGGAGCGGCGGGGAGCTGTTTTTT.

The chain has TRBV18 and TRBJ2-5, with TRBD1 matching 8 bases. CDR3 length: 15 residues. Trimming took 2 bases from V and 2 from J; bases not matched to a gene: 4. The germline gives CDR1 KGHSH, CDR2 LQKENI. CDR3 residues: CASSPVTGGQETQYF. Written as DNA, the CDR3 is TGTGCCAGCTCACCAGTTACAGGGGGACAAGAGACCCAGTACTTC.

This clonotype has more than one count but fewer than ten. The chain uses TRBV4-2 and TRBJ1-6; 8 bases map to TRBD1. V gave up 4 bases and J gave up 9 bases; unmatched junction bases: 8. The CDR3 has 15 residues. CDR1 and CDR2 from the germline V gene are LGHNA and YNFKEQ. CDR3 nucleotides: TGTGCCAGCAGCCCGGACAGGGATATGGGTTCACCCCTCCACTTT. It codes for CASSPDRDMGSPLHF.

V and J are TRBV29-1 and TRBJ2-1; 7 bases align to TRBD2. The CDR3 length is 16 residues. Trimming cost V 0 bases and J 0 bases; bases outside gene matches: 5. The V gene's germline CDR1 is SQVTM and CDR2 ANQGSEA. CDR3 nucleotide sequence: TGCAGCGTTGAAGACACCGGGACTACCTCCTACAATGAGCAGTTCTTC. Amino acids: CSVEDTGTTSYNEQFF.

This clonotype was recorded a few times. The chain joins TRBV4-1 to TRBJ1-4, with D unresolved. Germline lookup yields CDR1 MGHRA and CDR2 YSYEKL. Trimming shortened V by 0 bases and J by 5 bases, and 10 bases separated the two germline ends. This CDR3 has 15 amino acids. The CDR3 coding sequence is TGCGCCAGCAGCCAAGATAGGACGGGCAATGAAAAACTGTTTTTT. Its protein product is CASSQDRTGNEKLFF.

This chain uses TRBV6-1 with TRBJ2-7; no firm D call. Germline V gene data show CDR1 as MNHNS and CDR2 as SASEGT. Trimming stripped 6 bases from V and 6 bases from J, with 18 bases between. The CDR3 contains 14 residues. DNA of the CDR3: TGTGCCAGCAGCCCATGGTCCTCTCTGGTCGAGCAGTACTTC. Amino acids: CASSPWSSLVEQYF.